The 28 T cell receptor beta chains below were found in one sample sequenced in a study of T cell responses to AZD1222 COVID-19 vaccine. Sequencing was performed with immunoSEQ multiplex PCR; in TCRdb, only in-frame clones are kept and a portion is missing. Of 90,000 to 120,000 clones in the sample, around 94% were seen once. Specimen: peripheral blood, collected on day 0 of AZD1222 vaccination. The origin of the receptors is an adult in good health.

This chain connects TRBV7-2 to TRBJ2-3; 7 bases are a match to TRBD2. CDR1 and CDR2 from the germline V gene are SGHTA and FQGNSA. This CDR3 contains 15 residues. The V gene end was trimmed by 2 bases and the J gene end by 2 bases; junction bases not matched to a gene: 4. CDR3 nucleotides: TGTGCCAGCAGCTTACTAGCGGCGGACACAGATACGCAGTATTTT. This codes for CASSLLAADTDTQYF.

The CDR3 reads CASSPWDRGYGYTF. The CDR3 nucleotides read TGTGCCAGCTCACCCTGGGACAGGGGCTATGGCTACACCTTC. The chain is built from TRBV18 and TRBJ1-2; TRBD1 aligns across 10 bases. CDR1 and CDR2 from the germline V gene are KGHSH and LQKENI. The CDR3 runs 14 residues. Unmatched junction bases numbered 2, after V lost 3 bases and J lost 4 bases.

A single count supports this clone. The chain has TRBV2 and TRBJ2-3; no reliable D call. The CDR3 is 16 amino acids. Germline CDR1 and CDR2: SNHLY and FYNNEI. Trimming took 2 bases from V and 1 from J, leaving 13 bases between them. The CDR3 nucleotides are TGTGCCAGCAGTGAAAAGTGGGCTAGGCGCACAGATACGCAGTATTTT. It encodes CASSEKWARRTDTQYF.

The chain joins TRBV27 to TRBJ2-2; no reliable D call. Germline V gene lookup returns CDR1 MNHEY and CDR2 SMNVEV (reference sequence). The CDR3 length is 13 residues. V dropped 3 bases and J dropped 5 bases, with 7 bases sitting between them. The CDR3 coding sequence is TGTGCCAGCAGTTTCTCCTCGACCGGGGAGCTGTTTTTT. Its translation: CASSFSSTGELFF.

This clone came up a few times. One junction end disagrees with the germline gene, perhaps due to a read error. The rearrangement links TRBV4-1 to TRBJ2-5; weak D call: TRBD2 (5 bases). Per germline, CDR1 MGHRA and CDR2 YSYEKL. The CDR3 has 14 residues. The CDR3 region is CASRQDSGFETQYF. The CDR3 DNA follows: TGCGCCAGCAGACAAGATTCGGGATTTGAGACCCAGTACTTC.

This clone has only one observation. The rearrangement links TRBV19 to TRBJ1-1, with 10 bases that match TRBD1. Per germline, CDR1 LNHDA and CDR2 SQIVND (reference sequence). The CDR3 has 14 amino acids. Losses at the gene ends were 6 bases for V and 4 bases for J; bases not matched to a gene: 5. The CDR3: CASRDRQGATEAFF. The CDR3 DNA reads TGTGCCAGTAGGGATAGACAGGGGGCCACTGAAGCTTTCTTT. The whole variable domain, filled in from reference TRBV19 and TRBJ1-1, reads DGGITQSPKYLFRKEGQNVTLSCEQNLNHDAMYWYRQDPGQGLRLIYYSQIVNDFQKGDIAEGYSVSREKKESFPLTVTSAQKNPTAFYLCASRDRQGATEAFFGQGTRLTVV.

The genes are TRBV10-3 and TRBJ1-1; D possibly corresponds to TRBD1 (5 bases). V gave up 10 bases and J gave up 6 bases, with 12 bases separating them. Germline assignment: CDR1 ENHRY and CDR2 SYGVKD. The CDR3 contains 11 residues. The CDR3 is CATIGGAEAFF. The CDR3 DNA follows: TGTGCCACCATCGGGGGGGCTGAAGCTTTCTTT.

Details on this clone: The junction and the germline gene differ at one end; a read error may be behind it. The chain carries TRBV27 and TRBJ1-2; 11 bases match TRBD1. Germline lookup yields CDR1 MNHEY and CDR2 SMNVEV (reference sequence). This CDR3 spans 13 amino acids. The DNA for the CDR3 is TGTGCCAGCAGTCCTGGACAGGGGGCGAAACCTTCCTTC. It translates to CASSPGQGAKPSF.

This chain links TRBV9 with TRBJ1-5; 11 bases are shared with TRBD1. The length of the CDR3 is 16 residues. Trimming took 4 bases from V and 6 from J; bases not matched to a gene: 9. CDR1 and CDR2 (germline): SGDLS, YYNGEE. CDR3 loop: CASSLGTGGFGQPQHF. For the CDR3, the DNA is TGTGCCAGCAGCCTCGGGACAGGGGGTTTCGGTCAGCCCCAGCATTTT.

There are a few counts of this clone. V is TRBV5-6 and J is TRBJ1-2, with a tentative D call TRBD1 (6 bases). The germline gives CDR1 SGHDT, CDR2 YYEEEE. There are 12 residues in the CDR3. The V end was cut by 5 bases, the J end by 7 bases, with 12 bases between. The DNA for the CDR3 is TGTGCCAGCAGGACAGGTGACGGTGGCTACACCTTC. This gives the protein CASRTGDGGYTF.

The chain carries TRBV15 and TRBJ1-5; maybe TRBD1 (5 bases). Germline V gene sequence: CDR1 LNHNV, CDR2 YYDKDF (reference sequence). The V end lost 0 bases, the J end lost 2 bases, and 20 bases lay between the germline ends. This CDR3 is built from 19 residues. The CDR3 DNA sequence: TGTGCCACCAGCAGAGAGAGCCGGCGCATAACAGGAGGCAATCAGCCCCAGCATTTT. This encodes CATSRESRRITGGNQPQHF. The whole variable domain, filled in from reference TRBV15 and TRBJ1-5, reads DAMVIQNPRYQVTQFGKPVTLSCSQTLNHNVMYWYQQKSSQAPKLLFHYYDKDFNNEADTPDNFQSRRPNTSFCFLDIRSPGLGDTAMYLCATSRESRRITGGNQPQHFGDGTRLSIL.

The chain combines TRBV11-2 with TRBJ1-3, with D unclear. Germline V gene sequence: CDR1 SGHAT, CDR2 FQNNGV. Trimming stripped 7 bases from V and 4 bases from J, with 20 bases between. This CDR3 spans 16 amino acids. The CDR3 reads CASTLPLVPTGNTIYF. CDR3 DNA sequence: TGTGCCAGCACCCTCCCCCTGGTGCCTACGGGAAACACCATATATTTT.

This clone was picked up one time. The chain has TRBV6-5 and TRBJ2-7, with unresolved D. Germline CDR1 and CDR2: MNHEY and SVGAGI. V lost 3 bases to trimming and J lost 0 bases, with 15 bases between them. The CDR3 consists of 16 residues. In nucleotides, the CDR3 is TGTGCCAGCAGTTATATTGGCCCCGTTTCCTCCTACGAGCAGTACTTC. It specifies CASSYIGPVSSYEQYF.

The rearrangement joins TRBV3-1 (or the pseudogene TRBV3-2) to TRBJ1-2; D uncertain. Germline CDR1 LGHDT, CDR2 YNNKEL (reference sequence). V was pared by 2 bases and J by 5 bases, with 12 bases between. The CDR3 totals 14 residues. For the CDR3, the DNA is TGTGCCAGCAGCCAAATCTACAGTGAGTATGGCTACACCTTC. Its translation is CASSQIYSEYGYTF.

The chain is built from TRBV29-1 and TRBJ2-3; 12 nucleotides agree with TRBD2. This CDR3 region has 14 residues. Germline V gene sequence: CDR1 SQVTM, CDR2 ANQGSEA. With V trimmed by 6 bases and J by 5 bases, 6 bases remained unmatched. The CDR3 DNA follows: TGCAGCGTCTGGACTAGCGGGAAGAAAGATACGCAGTATTTT. Translation gives CSVWTSGKKDTQYF.

The rearrangement links TRBV28 to TRBJ1-5; TRBD1 might be the D (6 bases). Germline V gene data show CDR1 as MDHEN and CDR2 as SYDVKM. Deletions cut 6 bases from V and 3 bases from J, with 9 bases between. This CDR3 is built from 13 residues. CDR3 in amino acids: CASRRTVNQPQHF. The CDR3 DNA reads as TGTGCCAGCAGGAGGACAGTCAATCAGCCCCAGCATTTT. Full variable domain (rest looked up from reference TRBV28 and TRBJ1-5): DVKVTQSSRYLVKRTGEKVFLECVQDMDHENMFWYRQDPGLGLRLIYFSYDVKMKEKGDIPEGYSVSREKKERFSLILESASTNQTSMYLCASRRTVNQPQHFGDGTRLSIL.

The chain recombines TRBV7-2 with TRBJ1-3, with D perhaps TRBD1 (5 bases). Germline CDR1 reads SGHTA; CDR2 reads FQGNSA. CDR3 size: 14 residues. Trimming pared 3 bases from V and 0 bases from J, leaving 6 bases between. The chain's CDR3 is CASSFGGSGNTIYF. The CDR3 nucleotides are TGTGCCAGCAGCTTCGGGGGCTCTGGAAACACCATATATTTT.

The chain has TRBV29-1 and TRBJ1-4; 8 bases match TRBD1. The CDR3 runs to 13 residues. Germline assignment: CDR1 SQVTM and CDR2 ANQGSEA. The trim removed 7 bases at V and 9 bases at J, leaving 10 bases unmatched. CDR3 protein: CSALDRAGQKLFF. CDR3 nucleotides: TGCAGCGCTCTGGACAGGGCAGGACAAAAACTGTTTTTT.

Here the CDR3 reads CASSPSIPAVSSYNEQFF. The CDR3 DNA reads as TGTGCCAGTAGTCCGTCTATTCCAGCGGTGAGCTCCTACAATGAGCAGTTCTTC. The chain recombines TRBV19 with TRBJ2-1, with D perhaps TRBD2 (5 bases). The CDR3 runs 18 residues. The V and J ends lost 5 bases and 0 bases respectively, with 20 bases between them. The germline V gene has CDR1 LNHDA and CDR2 SQIVND (reference sequence).

This rearrangement joins TRBV6-5 to TRBJ1-2; 7 positions agree with TRBD1. This CDR3 is 14 amino acids long. In germline, CDR1 is MNHEY, CDR2 SVGAGI. The junction had 4 bases not matched to a gene; V was cut back by 5 bases and J by 1 base. CDR3 sequence: CASSTRGINYGYTF. The DNA of the CDR3 is TGTGCCAGCAGTACCAGGGGGATTAACTATGGCTACACCTTC.

V is TRBV6-1 and J is TRBJ2-7; the D call may be TRBD1 or TRBD2 (6 bases each). V lost 4 bases, J lost 3 bases, and 19 bases lay in between. The CDR3 totals 16 residues. Germline V gives CDR1 MNHNS, CDR2 SASEGT. The CDR3 DNA reads as TGTGCCAGCAGTGGAATCCTGGGGGGCCTTAGCTACGAGCAGTACTTC. As protein: CASSGILGGLSYEQYF.

This chain joins TRBV6-5 and TRBJ1-2; D is unresolved. The germline V and J ends were trimmed by 2 bases and 5 bases, with 9 bases remaining between them. Germline CDR1 is MNHEY and CDR2 is SVGAGI. This CDR3 has 13 amino acids. Written as DNA, the CDR3 is TGTGCCAGCAGTTACCCCGGGTTTTATGGCTACACCTTC. It specifies CASSYPGFYGYTF.

This rearrangement joins TRBV2 to TRBJ1-6, with D unresolved. CDR3 length: 12 amino acids. Germline CDR1 is SNHLY and CDR2 is FYNNEI. Trimming left V 4 bases short and J 14 bases short, with 12 bases between. CDR3 nucleotides: TGTGCCAGCAGTGCGGAACGGATAACCCTCCACTTT. Protein sequence: CASSAERITLHF.

This sequence joins TRBV12-5 and TRBJ1-5; no firm D call. The V gene's germline CDR1 is LGHNT and CDR2 FRNRAP. The CDR3 runs 15 residues. Trimming stripped 2 bases from V and 5 bases from J, with 13 bases between. CDR3 bases: TGTGCTAGTGGTTTGAGACTCGGGAATGATCAGCCCCAGCATTTT. This sequence encodes CASGLRLGNDQPQHF.

This clone has just one count. V and J are TRBV7-9 and TRBJ1-3, with D unclear. Germline V gene data show CDR1 as SEHNR and CDR2 as FQNEAQ (reference sequence). Trimming left V 2 bases short and J 1 base short, with 0 bases between. The CDR3 is 12 amino acids. The CDR3 DNA reads as TGTGCCAGCAGCTTATCTGGAAACACCATATATTTT. Translated, it gives CASSLSGNTIYF.

The chain links TRBV5-4 to TRBJ1-2, with TRBD1 as a possible D gene (6 bases). There are 16 residues in the CDR3. CDR1 is SGHNT, CDR2 YYREEE, per germline (reference sequence). The germline V and J ends were trimmed by 0 bases and 6 bases, with 18 bases remaining between them. DNA for the CDR3: TGTGCCAGCAGCTTGGGAGCGGGGGCGATTATCAATGGCTACACCTTC. It is translated as CASSLGAGAIINGYTF.

The V and J genes are TRBV5-6 and TRBJ2-4; D could derive from TRBD1 or TRBD2 (5 bases each). Trimming stripped 2 bases from V and 0 bases from J, with 9 bases between. The length of the CDR3 is 15 residues. Germline CDR1 and CDR2: SGHDT and YYEEEE. The CDR3 DNA reads as TGTGCCAGCAGCTTCCAAGGGACAGCCAAAAACATTCAGTACTTC. It yields the protein CASSFQGTAKNIQYF.

The genes are TRBV29-1 and TRBJ1-2, with a weak D call TRBD1 (5 bases). Germline V gene sequence: CDR1 SQVTM, CDR2 ANQGSEA. The V end was cut by 1 base, the J end by 8 bases, with 20 bases between. The CDR3 consists of 15 residues. DNA of the CDR3: TGCAGCGTTGAAGGGGGCTCGGGGGTAGGGAGCGGCTACACCTTC. Translation: CSVEGGSGVGSGYTF. The full variable domain, rest sourced from reference TRBV29-1 and TRBJ1-2, is SAVISQKPSRDICQRGTSLTIQCQVDSQVTMMFWYRQQPGQSLTLIATANQGSEATYESGFVIDKFPISRPNLTFSTLTVSNMSPEDSSIYLCSVEGGSGVGSGYTFGSGTRLTVV.